This passage covers 3 T cell receptor beta chains from one sample sequenced in a study of tumor-infiltrating lymphocytes in primary liver carcinoma. Total RNA and DNA came together from roughly 20-30 mg of bulk tissue without cell sorting. Synthesis of TCR beta cDNA was carried out from 450 to 650 ng total RNA with a constant-region primer. Investigators got TCR beta libraries out of three nested multiplex PCR rounds, done with slightly modified ARM-PCR. Forward primers for TRBV1-TRBV30 and a C-beta reverse primer served the first two PCR rounds, at roughly 10 cycles each. Each CDR3 protein gets one entry after TCRdb re-called the multiplex PCR reads with MiXCR. The sample lists 95,000 to 100,000 distinct CDR3 sequences; around 71% were seen once. Sequencing was performed on liver tumor tissue from sampling region 2. As for subset: tumor region T2, inferior pole. The receptors stem from a woman aged 60 to 75 with primary liver carcinoma and hepatitis B virus infection.

Concerning this clonotype itself: A much larger clone lies a single base off, so this may be a read error. The V call is TRBV7-8, the J call TRBJ2-5, with D possibly matching TRBD2 (7 bases). CDR3 length: 14 residues. Germline lookup yields CDR1 SGHVS and CDR2 FQNEAQ. CDR3 in amino acids: CANSLGGGQEAQYF. In DNA form, the CDR3 reads TGTGCCAACAGCTTGGGAGGGGGGCAAGAGGCCCAGTACTTC.

Concerning this clonotype itself: A read error may produce the germline difference seen at one junction end. This rearrangement joins TRBV5-8 to TRBJ1-6; maybe TRBD1 (6 bases). Germline CDR1 is SGHTS and CDR2 is YDEGEE. The CDR3 totals 15 residues. The CDR3 DNA sequence: TGTGCCAGCAGCTTGGAGCAGGGGCGAAATTCATCCCTCCACTTT. It yields the protein CASSLEQGRNSSLHF.

For this clonotype: Mismatch with germline at one junction end may stem from a read error. The chain has TRBV29-1 and TRBJ2-2; D remains ambiguous. Germline V gene data show CDR1 as SQVTM and CDR2 as ANQGSEA. The CDR3 has 15 residues. Here the CDR3 reads CSAELTTLSTGELFF. CDR3 sequence (DNA): TGCAGCGCTGAACTAACGACCTTGAGCACCGGGGAGCTGTTTTTT.